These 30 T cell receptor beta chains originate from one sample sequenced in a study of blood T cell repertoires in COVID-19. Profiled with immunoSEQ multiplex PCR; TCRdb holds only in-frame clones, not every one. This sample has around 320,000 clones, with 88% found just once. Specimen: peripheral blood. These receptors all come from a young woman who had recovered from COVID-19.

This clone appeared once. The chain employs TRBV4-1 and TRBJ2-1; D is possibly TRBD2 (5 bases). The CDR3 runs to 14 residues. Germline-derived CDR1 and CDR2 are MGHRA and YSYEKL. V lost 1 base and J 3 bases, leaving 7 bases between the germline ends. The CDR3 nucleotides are TGCGCCAGCAGCCAAGTAGGACTCTACAATGAGCAGTTCTTC. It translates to CASSQVGLYNEQFF.

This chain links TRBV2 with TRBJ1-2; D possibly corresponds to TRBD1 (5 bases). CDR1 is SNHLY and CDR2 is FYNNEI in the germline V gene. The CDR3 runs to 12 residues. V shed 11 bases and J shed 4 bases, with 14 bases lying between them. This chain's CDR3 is CAGGTATYGYTF. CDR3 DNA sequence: TGTGCCGGCGGGACCGCGACCTATGGCTACACCTTC.

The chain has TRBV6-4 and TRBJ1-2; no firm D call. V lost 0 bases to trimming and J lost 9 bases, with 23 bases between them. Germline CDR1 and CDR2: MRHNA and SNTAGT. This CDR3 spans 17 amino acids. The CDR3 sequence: CASSDSINTGVGKSYTF. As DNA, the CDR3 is TGTGCCAGCAGTGACTCGATCAATACGGGTGTAGGTAAAAGCTACACCTTC.

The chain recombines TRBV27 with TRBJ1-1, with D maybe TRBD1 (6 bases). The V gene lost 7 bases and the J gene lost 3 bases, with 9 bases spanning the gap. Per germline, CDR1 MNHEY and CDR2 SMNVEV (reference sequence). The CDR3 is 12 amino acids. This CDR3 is CASTGQYTEAFF. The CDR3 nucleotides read TGTGCCAGCACTGGACAGTACACTGAAGCTTTCTTT.

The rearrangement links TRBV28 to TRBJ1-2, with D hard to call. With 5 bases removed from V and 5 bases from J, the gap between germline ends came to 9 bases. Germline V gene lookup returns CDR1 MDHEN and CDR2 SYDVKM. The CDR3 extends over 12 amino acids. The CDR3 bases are TGTGCCAGCAGTCCCCGTCTTTATGGCTACACCTTC. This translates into CASSPRLYGYTF.

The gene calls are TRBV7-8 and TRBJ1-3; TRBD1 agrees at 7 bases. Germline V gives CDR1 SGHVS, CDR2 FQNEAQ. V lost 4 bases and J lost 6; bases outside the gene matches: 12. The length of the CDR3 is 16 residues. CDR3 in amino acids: CASSSTDWTGENTIYF. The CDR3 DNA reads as TGTGCCAGCAGCTCTACGGACTGGACAGGTGAAAACACCATATATTTT.

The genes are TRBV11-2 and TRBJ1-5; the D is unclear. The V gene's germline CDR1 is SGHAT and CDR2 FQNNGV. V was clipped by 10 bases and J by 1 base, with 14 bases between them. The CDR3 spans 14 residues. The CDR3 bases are TGTGCCACCTCCTCAGGAATAAGCAATCAGCCCCAGCATTTT. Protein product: CATSSGISNQPQHF.

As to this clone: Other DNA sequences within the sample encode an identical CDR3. The CDR3 DNA reads as TGTGCCAGCAGTTCGACAGGGAACACTGAAGCTTTCTTT. It specifies CASSSTGNTEAFF. The chain carries TRBV6-5 and TRBJ1-1, with D possibly matching TRBD1 (6 bases). Trimming shortened V by 4 bases and J by 1 base, and 7 bases separated the two germline ends. CDR3 length equals 13 residues. Germline CDR1 reads MNHEY; CDR2 reads SVGAGI.

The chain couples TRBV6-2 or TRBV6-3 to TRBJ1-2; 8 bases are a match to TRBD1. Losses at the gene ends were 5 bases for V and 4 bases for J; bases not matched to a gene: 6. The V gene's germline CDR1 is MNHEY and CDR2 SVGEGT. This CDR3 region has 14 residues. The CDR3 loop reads CASSRQGKFYGYTF. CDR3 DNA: TGTGCCAGCAGTCGACAGGGGAAGTTCTATGGCTACACCTTC.

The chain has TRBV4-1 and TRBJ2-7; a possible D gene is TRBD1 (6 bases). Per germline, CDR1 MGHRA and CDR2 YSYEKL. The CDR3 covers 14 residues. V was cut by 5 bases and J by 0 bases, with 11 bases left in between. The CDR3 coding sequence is TGCGCCAGCAGCTTCCGGGACAACTCCTACGAGCAGTACTTC. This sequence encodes CASSFRDNSYEQYF.

CDR3 protein: CASSPGRSTGELFF. The CDR3 DNA is TGTGCCAGCAGCCCCGGTCGGAGCACCGGGGAGCTGTTTTTT. The rearrangement links TRBV28 to TRBJ2-2; no reliable D call. CDR1 and CDR2 (germline): MDHEN, SYDVKM. There are 14 residues in the CDR3. Trimming stripped 6 bases from V and 4 bases from J, with 12 bases between.

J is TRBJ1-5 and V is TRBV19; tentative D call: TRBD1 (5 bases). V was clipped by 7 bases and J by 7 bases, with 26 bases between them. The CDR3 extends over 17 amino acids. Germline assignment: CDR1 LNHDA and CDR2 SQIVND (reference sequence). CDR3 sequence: CASNPIDDSVRVQPQHF. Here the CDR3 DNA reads TGTGCCAGTAACCCAATTGATGACAGTGTACGAGTCCAGCCCCAGCATTTT.

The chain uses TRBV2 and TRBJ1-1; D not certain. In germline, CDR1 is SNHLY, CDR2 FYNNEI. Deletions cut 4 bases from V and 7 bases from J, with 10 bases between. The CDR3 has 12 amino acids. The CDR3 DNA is TGTGCCAGCAGTGTCCGTAGAAGTGAAGCTTTCTTT. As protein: CASSVRRSEAFF.

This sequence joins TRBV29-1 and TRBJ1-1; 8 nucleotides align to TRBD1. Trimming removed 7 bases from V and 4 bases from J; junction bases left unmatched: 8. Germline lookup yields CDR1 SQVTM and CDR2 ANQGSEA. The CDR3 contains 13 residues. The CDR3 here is CSGRQGAGTEAFF. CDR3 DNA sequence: TGCAGCGGACGGCAGGGGGCCGGCACTGAAGCTTTCTTT.

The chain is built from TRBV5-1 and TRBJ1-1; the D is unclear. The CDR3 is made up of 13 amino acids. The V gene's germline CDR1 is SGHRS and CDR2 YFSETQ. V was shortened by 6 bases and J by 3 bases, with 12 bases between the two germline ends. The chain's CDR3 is CASKWVEDTEAFF. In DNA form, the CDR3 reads TGCGCCAGCAAATGGGTGGAGGACACTGAAGCTTTCTTT.

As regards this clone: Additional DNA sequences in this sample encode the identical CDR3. The CDR3 DNA follows: TGCGCCAGCAGCTTGGCCGGAGGTCCCTACGAGCAGTACTTC. It encodes CASSLAGGPYEQYF. V usage is TRBV5-1 and J usage is TRBJ2-7; a weak D match, TRBD2 (5 bases). Trimming removed 0 bases from V and 2 bases from J, with 9 bases in between. CDR3 length equals 14 residues. From germline, CDR1 is SGHRS and CDR2 YFSETQ.

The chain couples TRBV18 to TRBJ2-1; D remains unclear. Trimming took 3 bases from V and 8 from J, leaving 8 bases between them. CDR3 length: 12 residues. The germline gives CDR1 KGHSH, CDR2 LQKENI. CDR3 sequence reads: CASSPLRDEQFF. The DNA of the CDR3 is TGTGCCAGCTCACCTCTACGGGATGAGCAGTTCTTC.

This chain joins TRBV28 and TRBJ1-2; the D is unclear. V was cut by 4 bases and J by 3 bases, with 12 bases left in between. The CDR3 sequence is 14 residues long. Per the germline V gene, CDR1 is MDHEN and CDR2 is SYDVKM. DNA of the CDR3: TGTGCCAGCAGTTCCGCCGAGTATTACTATGGCTACACCTTC. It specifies CASSSAEYYYGYTF.

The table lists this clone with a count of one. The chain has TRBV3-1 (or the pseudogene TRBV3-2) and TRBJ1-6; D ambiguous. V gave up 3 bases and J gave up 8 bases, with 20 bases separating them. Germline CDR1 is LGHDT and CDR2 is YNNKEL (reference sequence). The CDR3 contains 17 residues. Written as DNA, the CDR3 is TGTGCCAGCAGCCATTCACACCCGCGAGGTCTCGATTCACCCCTCCACTTT. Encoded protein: CASSHSHPRGLDSPLHF.

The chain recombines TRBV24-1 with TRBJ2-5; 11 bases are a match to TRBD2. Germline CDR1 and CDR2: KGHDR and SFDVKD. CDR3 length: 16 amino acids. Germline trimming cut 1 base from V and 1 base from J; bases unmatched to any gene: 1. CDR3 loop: CATSDFTSGGQETQYF. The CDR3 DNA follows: TGTGCCACCAGTGATTTCACTAGCGGGGGCCAAGAGACCCAGTACTTC.

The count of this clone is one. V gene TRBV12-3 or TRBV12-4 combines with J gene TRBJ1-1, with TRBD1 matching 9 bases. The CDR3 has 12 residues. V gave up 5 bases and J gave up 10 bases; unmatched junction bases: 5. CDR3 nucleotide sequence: TGTGCCAGCAGTCCCAACAGGGGGCGAGCTTTCTTT. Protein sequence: CASSPNRGRAFF.

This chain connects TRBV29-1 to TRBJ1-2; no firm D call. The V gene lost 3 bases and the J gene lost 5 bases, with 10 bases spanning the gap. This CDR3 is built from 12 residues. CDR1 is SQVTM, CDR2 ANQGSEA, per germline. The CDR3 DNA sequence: TGCAGCGTTGAGCAGGTCGAGTATGGCTACACCTTC. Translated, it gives CSVEQVEYGYTF. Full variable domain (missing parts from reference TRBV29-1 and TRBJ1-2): SAVISQKPSRDICQRGTSLTIQCQVDSQVTMMFWYRQQPGQSLTLIATANQGSEATYESGFVIDKFPISRPNLTFSTLTVSNMSPEDSSIYLCSVEQVEYGYTFGSGTRLTVV.

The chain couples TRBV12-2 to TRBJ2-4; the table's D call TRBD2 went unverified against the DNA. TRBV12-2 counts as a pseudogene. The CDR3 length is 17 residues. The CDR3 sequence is CASRLEGGDRIKNIQYF. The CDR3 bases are TGTGCAAGTCGCTTAGAAGGGGGGGATAGAATCAAAAACATTCAGTACTTC.

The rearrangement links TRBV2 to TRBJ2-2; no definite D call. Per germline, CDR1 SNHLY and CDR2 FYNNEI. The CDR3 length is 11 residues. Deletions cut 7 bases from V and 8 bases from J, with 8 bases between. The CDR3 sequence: CASTLAGELFF. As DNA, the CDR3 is TGTGCCAGCACCTTGGCAGGGGAGCTGTTTTTT.

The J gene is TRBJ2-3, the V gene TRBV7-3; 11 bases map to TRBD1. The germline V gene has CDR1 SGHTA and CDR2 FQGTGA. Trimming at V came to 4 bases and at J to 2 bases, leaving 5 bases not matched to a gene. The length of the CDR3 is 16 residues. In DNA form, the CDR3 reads TGTGCCAGCAGCTCTGGGACAGGGGGGTTCACAGATACGCAGTATTTT. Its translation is CASSSGTGGFTDTQYF.

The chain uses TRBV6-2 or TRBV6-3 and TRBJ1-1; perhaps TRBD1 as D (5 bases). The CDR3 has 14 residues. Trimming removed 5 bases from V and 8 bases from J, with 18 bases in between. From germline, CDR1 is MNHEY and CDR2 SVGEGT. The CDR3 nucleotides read TGTGCCAGCAGTGAGCCCGGGACGGCGGGGGAAGCTTTCTTT. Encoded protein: CASSEPGTAGEAFF.

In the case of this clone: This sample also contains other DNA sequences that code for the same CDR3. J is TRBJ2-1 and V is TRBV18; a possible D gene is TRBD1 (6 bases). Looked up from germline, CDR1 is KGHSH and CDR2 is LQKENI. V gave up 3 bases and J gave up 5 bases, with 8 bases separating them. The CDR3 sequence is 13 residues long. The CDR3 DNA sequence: TGTGCCAGCTCACCCGGACAGAACAATGAGCAGTTCTTC. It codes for CASSPGQNNEQFF.

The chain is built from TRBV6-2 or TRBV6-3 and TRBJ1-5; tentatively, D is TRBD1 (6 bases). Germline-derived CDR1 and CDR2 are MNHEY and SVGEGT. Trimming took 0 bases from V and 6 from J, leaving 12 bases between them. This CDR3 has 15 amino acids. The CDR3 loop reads CASSYSTGLTQPQHF. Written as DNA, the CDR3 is TGTGCCAGCAGTTACTCTACAGGGTTGACTCAGCCCCAGCATTTT.

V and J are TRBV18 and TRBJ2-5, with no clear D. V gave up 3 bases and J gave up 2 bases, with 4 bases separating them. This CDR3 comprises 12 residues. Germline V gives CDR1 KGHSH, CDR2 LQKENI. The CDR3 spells CASSPIQETQYF. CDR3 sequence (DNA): TGTGCCAGCTCACCTATACAAGAGACCCAGTACTTC.

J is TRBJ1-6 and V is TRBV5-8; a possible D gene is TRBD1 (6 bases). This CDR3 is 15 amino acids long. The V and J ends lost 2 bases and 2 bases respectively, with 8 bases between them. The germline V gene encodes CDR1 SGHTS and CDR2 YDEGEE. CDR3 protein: CASSFRTAYNSPLHF. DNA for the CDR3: TGTGCCAGCAGCTTCAGGACAGCCTATAATTCACCCCTCCACTTT.